This paragraph covers one TCR beta chain sequence. What it binds is not known. This specimen belongs to a study of cytomegalovirus exposure and HLA in healthy donors. Study details: About 85 million unique TCRs from HLA-typed donors were held in an early release of data. Of some 400 genotyped donors, 81% clustered with self-reported Caucasian donors. Findings and caveats of the study: The study labeled fewer than 200 TCR beta chains cytomegalovirus-associated.

Use of 60 Vbeta and 13 Jbeta primers characterized the PCR. Using immunoSEQ multiplex PCR, the repertoire was profiled, and TCRdb retains in-frame clones only, with some absent. The repertoire has 150,000 to 200,000 clones, approximately 75% of them found once; the top ten carry 1.9%. The V gene's germline CDR1 is SGHRS and CDR2 YFSETQ. The CDR3 covers 14 residues. Between the trimmed V and J ends, which lost 0 bases and 4 bases, there was a span of 11 bases. Sequencing was performed on PBMCs. This TCR came from a woman aged 18-29 years in good health and CMV-seronegative. The chain carries TRBV5-1 and TRBJ2-7; TRBD1 might be the D (5 bases). DNA of the CDR3: TGCGCCAGCAGCTTGGTGGCAGGGCAGTACGAGCAGTACTTC. The encoded protein is CASSLVAGQYEQYF.